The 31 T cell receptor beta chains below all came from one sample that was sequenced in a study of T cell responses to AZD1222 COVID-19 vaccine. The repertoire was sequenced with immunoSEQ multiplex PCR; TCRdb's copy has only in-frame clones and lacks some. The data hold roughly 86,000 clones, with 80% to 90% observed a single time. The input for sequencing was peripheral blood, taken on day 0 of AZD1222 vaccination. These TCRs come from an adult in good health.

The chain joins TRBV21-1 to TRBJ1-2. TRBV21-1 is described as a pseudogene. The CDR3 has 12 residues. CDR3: CAGPVGGRGYTF. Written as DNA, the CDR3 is TGTGCCGGACCCGTGGGGGGCCGAGGCTACACCTTC.

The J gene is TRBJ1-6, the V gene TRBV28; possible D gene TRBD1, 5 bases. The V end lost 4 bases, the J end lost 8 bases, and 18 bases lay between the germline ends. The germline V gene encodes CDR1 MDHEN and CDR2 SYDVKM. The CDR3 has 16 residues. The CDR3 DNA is TGTGCCAGCAGTTCCCCCGGAAGGGGCCGATATTCACCCCTCCACTTT. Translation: CASSSPGRGRYSPLHF.

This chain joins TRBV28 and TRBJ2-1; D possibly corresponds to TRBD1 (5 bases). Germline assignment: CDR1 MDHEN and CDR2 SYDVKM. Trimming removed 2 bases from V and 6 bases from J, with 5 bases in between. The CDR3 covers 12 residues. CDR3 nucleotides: TGTGCCAGCAGTTTACAGGGCAATGAGCAGTTCTTC. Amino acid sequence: CASSLQGNEQFF.

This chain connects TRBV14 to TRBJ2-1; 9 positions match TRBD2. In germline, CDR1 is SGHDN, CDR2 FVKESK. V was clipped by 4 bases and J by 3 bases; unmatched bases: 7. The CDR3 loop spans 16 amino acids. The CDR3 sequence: CASSPLRGGGYNEQFF. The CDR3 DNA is TGTGCCAGCAGCCCACTCCGCGGGGGGGGCTACAATGAGCAGTTCTTC. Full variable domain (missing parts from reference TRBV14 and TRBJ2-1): EAGVTQFPSHSVIEKGQTVTLRCDPISGHDNLYWYRRVMGKEIKFLLHFVKESKQDESGMPNNRFLAERTGGTYSTLKVQPAELEDSGVYFCASSPLRGGGYNEQFFGPGTRLTVL.

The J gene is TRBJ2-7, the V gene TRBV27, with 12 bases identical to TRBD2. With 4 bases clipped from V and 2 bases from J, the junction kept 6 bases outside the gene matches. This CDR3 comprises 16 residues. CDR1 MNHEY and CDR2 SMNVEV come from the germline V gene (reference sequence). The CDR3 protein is CASSSSGRAWTYEQYF. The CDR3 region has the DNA TGTGCCAGCAGTTCTAGCGGGAGGGCCTGGACCTACGAGCAGTACTTC.

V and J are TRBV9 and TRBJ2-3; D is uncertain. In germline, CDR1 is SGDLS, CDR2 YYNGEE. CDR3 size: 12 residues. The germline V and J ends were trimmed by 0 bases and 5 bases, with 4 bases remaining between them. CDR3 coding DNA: TGTGCCAGCAGCGTAGCGGGAGATACGCAGTATTTT. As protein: CASSVAGDTQYF. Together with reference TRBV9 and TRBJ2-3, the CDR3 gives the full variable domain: DSGVTQTPKHLITATGQRVTLRCSPRSGDLSVYWYQQSLDQGLQFLIQYYNGEERAKGNILERFSAQQFPDLHSELNLSSLELGDSALYFCASSVAGDTQYFGPGTRLTVL.

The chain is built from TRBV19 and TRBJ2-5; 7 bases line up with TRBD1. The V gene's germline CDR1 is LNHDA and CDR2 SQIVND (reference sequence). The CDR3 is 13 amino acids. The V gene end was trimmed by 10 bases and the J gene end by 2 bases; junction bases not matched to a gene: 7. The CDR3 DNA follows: TGTGCCACCCTAGACAGGGCGCAAGAGACCCAGTACTTC. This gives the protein CATLDRAQETQYF.

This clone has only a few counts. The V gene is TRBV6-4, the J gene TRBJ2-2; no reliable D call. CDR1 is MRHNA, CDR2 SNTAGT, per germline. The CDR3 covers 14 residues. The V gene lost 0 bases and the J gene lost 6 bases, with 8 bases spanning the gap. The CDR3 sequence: CASSDSSGAGELFF. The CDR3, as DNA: TGTGCCAGCAGTGACTCAAGTGGGGCCGGGGAGCTGTTTTTT.

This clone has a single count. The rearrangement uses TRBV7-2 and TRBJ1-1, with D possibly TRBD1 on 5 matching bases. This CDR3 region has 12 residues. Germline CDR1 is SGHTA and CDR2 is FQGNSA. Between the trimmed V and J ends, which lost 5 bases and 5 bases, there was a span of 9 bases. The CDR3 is CASSRGVTEAFF. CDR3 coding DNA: TGTGCCAGCAGCCGAGGGGTAACTGAAGCTTTCTTT.

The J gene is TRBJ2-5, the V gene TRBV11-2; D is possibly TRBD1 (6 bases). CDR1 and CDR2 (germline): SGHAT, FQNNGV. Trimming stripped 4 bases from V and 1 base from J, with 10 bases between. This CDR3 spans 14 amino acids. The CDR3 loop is CASSSQGSQETQYF. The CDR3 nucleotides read TGTGCCAGCAGCTCTCAGGGGAGCCAAGAGACCCAGTACTTC. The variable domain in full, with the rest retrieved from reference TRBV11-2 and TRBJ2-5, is EAGVAQSPRYKIIEKRQSVAFWCNPISGHATLYWYQQILGQGPKLLIQFQNNGVVDDSQLPKDRFSAERLKGVDSTLKIQPAKLEDSAVYLCASSSQGSQETQYFGPGTRLLVL.

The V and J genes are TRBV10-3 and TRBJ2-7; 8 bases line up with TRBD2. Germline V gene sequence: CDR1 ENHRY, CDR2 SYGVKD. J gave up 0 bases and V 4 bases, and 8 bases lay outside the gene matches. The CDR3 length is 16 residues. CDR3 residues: CAISADSGTSSYEQYF. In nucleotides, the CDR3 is TGTGCCATCAGTGCTGACTCCGGGACTAGCTCCTACGAGCAGTACTTC.

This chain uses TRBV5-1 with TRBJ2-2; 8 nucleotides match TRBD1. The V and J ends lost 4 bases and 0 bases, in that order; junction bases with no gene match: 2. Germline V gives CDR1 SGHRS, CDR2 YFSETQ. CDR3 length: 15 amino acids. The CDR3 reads CASSGGQANTGELFF. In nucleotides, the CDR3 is TGCGCCAGCAGCGGGGGACAGGCGAACACCGGGGAGCTGTTTTTT.

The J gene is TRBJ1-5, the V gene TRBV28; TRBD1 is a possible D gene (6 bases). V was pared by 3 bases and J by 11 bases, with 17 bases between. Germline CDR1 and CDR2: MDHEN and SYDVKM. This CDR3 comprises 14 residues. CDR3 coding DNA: TGTGCCAGCAGTTTTATGGGGGGCGGGTGGTCCCAGCATTTT. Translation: CASSFMGGGWSQHF.

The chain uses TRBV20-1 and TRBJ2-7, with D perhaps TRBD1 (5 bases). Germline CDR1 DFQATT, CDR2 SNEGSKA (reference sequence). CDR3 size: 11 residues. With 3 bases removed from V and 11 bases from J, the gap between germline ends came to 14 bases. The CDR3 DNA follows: TGCAGTGCTAGGCAGGGCCCCGGCGAGTACTTC. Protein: CSARQGPGEYF.

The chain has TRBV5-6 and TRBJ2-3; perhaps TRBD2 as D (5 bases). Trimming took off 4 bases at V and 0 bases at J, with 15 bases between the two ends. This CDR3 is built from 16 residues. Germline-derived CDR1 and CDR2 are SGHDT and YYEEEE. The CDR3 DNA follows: TGTGCCAGCAGCCACCTCCGGGGAAGAAGCACAGATACGCAGTATTTT. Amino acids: CASSHLRGRSTDTQYF.

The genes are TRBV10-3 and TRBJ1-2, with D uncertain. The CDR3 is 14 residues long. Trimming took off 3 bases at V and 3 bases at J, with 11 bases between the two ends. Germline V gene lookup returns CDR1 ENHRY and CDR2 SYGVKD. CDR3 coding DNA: TGTGCCATCAGTGAAGAAACAGACTACTATGGCTACACCTTC. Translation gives CAISEETDYYGYTF.

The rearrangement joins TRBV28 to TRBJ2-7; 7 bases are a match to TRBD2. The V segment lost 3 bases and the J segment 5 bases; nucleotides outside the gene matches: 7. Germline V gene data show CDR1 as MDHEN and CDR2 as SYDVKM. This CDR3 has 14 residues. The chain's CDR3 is CASSLAAGTDEQYF. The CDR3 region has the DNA TGTGCCAGCAGTTTGGCAGCGGGAACCGACGAGCAGTACTTC.

CDR3 sequence: CASSLGRDILTSRYGYTF. Written as DNA, the CDR3 is TGTGCCAGCAGCTTGGGTCGGGACATACTGACTTCTAGGTATGGCTACACCTTC. This chain connects TRBV5-4 to TRBJ1-2; possible D gene TRBD1, 6 bases. The CDR3 length is 18 residues. The germline V gene has CDR1 SGHNT and CDR2 YYREEE (reference sequence). V gave up 0 bases and J gave up 5 bases, with 23 bases separating them.

CDR3: CASRQPENTEAFF. DNA for the CDR3: TGTGCCAGCAGACAACCAGAGAACACTGAAGCTTTCTTT. This rearrangement joins TRBV13 to TRBJ1-1, with D hard to call. The V end lost 6 bases, the J end lost 1 base, and 9 bases lay between the germline ends. This CDR3 comprises 13 residues. CDR1 and CDR2 from the germline V gene are PRHDT and FYEKMQ (reference sequence).

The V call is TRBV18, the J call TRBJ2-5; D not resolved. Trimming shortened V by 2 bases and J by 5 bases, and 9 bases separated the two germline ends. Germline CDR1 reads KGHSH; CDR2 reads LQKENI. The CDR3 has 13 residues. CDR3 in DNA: TGTGCCAGCTCACCAACCGGGTTGGAGACCCAGTACTTC. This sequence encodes CASSPTGLETQYF.

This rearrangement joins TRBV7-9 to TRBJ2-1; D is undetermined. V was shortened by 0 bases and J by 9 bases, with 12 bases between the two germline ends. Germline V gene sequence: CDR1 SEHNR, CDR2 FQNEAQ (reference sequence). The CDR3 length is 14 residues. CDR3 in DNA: TGTGCCAGCAGCTTAGCCGTTTATAATACTGAGCAGTTCTTC. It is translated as CASSLAVYNTEQFF.

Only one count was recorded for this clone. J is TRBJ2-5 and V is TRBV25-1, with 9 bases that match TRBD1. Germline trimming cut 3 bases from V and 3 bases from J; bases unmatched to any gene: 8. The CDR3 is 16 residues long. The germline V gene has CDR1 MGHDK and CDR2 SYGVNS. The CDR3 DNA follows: TGTGCCAGCAGTGATAGGGGACAGGGTATGGAAGAGACCCAGTACTTC. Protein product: CASSDRGQGMEETQYF. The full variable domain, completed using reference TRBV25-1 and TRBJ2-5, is EADIYQTPRYLVIGTGKKITLECSQTMGHDKMYWYQQDPGMELHLIHYSYGVNSTEKGDLSSESTVSRIRTEHFPLTLESARPSHTSQYLCASSDRGQGMEETQYFGPGTRLLVL.

CDR3 coding DNA: TGTGCCAGCAGCTTCCCAAGCGGGAGCTTAGAGAATGAGCAGTTCTTC. It specifies CASSFPSGSLENEQFF. The V call is TRBV7-9, the J call TRBJ2-1, with 8 bases that match TRBD2. The V segment lost 3 bases and the J segment 7 bases; nucleotides outside the gene matches: 11. There are 16 residues in the CDR3. Germline CDR1 reads SEHNR; CDR2 reads FQNEAQ (reference sequence). Drawing the rest from reference TRBV7-9 and TRBJ2-1, the complete variable domain is DTGVSQNPRHKITKRGQNVTFRCDPISEHNRLYWYRQTLGQGPEFLTYFQNEAQLEKSRLLSDRFSAERPKGSFSTLEIQRTEQGDSAMYLCASSFPSGSLENEQFFGPGTRLTVL.

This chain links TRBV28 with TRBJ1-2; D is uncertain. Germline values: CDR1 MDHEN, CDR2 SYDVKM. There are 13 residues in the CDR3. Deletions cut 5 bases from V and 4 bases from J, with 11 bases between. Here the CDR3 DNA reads TGTGCCAGCAGTAGACTGCATACCTATGGCTACACCTTC. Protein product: CASSRLHTYGYTF.

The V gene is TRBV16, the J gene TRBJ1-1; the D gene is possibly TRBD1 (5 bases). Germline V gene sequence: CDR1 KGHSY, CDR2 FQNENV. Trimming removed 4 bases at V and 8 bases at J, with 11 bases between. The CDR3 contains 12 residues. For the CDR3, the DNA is TGTGCCAGCAGCCCCGATGGGGGGGAAGCTTTCTTT. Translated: CASSPDGGEAFF.

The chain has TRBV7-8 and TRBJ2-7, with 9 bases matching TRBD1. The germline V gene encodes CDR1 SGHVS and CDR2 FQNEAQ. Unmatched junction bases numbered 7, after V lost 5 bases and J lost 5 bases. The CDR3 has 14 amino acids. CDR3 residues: CASSARDRVNEQYF. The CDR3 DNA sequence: TGTGCCAGCAGCGCTAGGGACAGGGTAAACGAGCAGTACTTC.

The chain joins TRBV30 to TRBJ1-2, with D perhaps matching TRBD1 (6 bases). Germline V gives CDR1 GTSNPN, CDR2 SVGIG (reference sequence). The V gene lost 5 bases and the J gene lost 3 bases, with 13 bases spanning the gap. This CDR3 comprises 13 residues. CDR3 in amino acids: CAWGGQLHYGYTF. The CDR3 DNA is TGTGCCTGGGGCGGACAGCTGCACTATGGCTACACCTTC.

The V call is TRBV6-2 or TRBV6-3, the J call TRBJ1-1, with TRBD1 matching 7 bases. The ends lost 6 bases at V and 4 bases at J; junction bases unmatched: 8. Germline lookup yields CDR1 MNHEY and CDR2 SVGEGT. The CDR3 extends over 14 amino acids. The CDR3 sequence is CASSTYRGGTEAFF. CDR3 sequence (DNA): TGTGCCAGCAGCACTTACAGGGGAGGCACTGAAGCTTTCTTT.

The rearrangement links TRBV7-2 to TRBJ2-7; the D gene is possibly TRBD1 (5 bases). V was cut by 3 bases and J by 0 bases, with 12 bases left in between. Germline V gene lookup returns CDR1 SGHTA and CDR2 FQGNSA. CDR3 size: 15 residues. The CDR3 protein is CASSFDSSNSYEQYF. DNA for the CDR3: TGTGCCAGCAGCTTCGACAGCTCCAACTCCTACGAGCAGTACTTC.

CDR3 region: CASSSGDLRDTQRTNYGYTF. The DNA for the CDR3 is TGCGCCAGCAGCTCCGGGGATCTTCGGGACACCCAACGAACTAACTATGGCTACACCTTC. The chain carries TRBV5-1 and TRBJ1-2; a weak D match, TRBD1 (6 bases). The CDR3 length is 20 residues. Trimming removed 3 bases at V and 0 bases at J, with 27 bases between. The germline CDR1 and CDR2 sequences are SGHRS and YFSETQ.

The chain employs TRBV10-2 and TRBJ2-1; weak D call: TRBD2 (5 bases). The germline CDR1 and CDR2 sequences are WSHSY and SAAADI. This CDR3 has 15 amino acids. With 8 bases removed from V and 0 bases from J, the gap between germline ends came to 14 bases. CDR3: CASDSGISSYNEQFF. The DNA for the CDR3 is TGCGCCAGCGACTCCGGGATTAGCTCCTACAATGAGCAGTTCTTC.